These 32 T cell receptor beta chains were all obtained from the same sample, sequenced in a study of OX40 agonist ivuxolimab in advanced cancers. Library method: the immunoSEQ multiplex PCR assay. Sourced from immuneACCESS, this table was stored by TCRdb with only in-frame sequences that have V and J called. A share of the clones is absent; for the studies checked, an unresolved V gene accounts for under half, and the remainder has no known explanation. The sample contains over 20,000 clones, 70% to 90% of them found a single time. 34% of the sample rests with the top ten. The specimen comprised CD4+ or CD8+ T cells sorted from blood, sampled in a trial of the OX40 agonist ivuxolimab. The receptor set was obtained from an adult with an advanced solid tumor such as melanoma, head and neck, liver or kidney cancer.

The rearrangement uses TRBV19 and TRBJ2-1, with D perhaps matching TRBD2 (6 bases). The CDR3 consists of 17 residues. The germline CDR1 and CDR2 sequences are LNHDA and SQIVND (reference sequence). V was pared by 4 bases and J by 4 bases, with 20 bases between. The CDR3 DNA is TGTGCCAGTAGTAGGGGACTGACACTCTGGGAATACAATGAGCAGTTCTTC. It translates to CASSRGLTLWEYNEQFF. Based on the CDR3 plus reference TRBV19 and TRBJ2-1, the full variable domain is DGGITQSPKYLFRKEGQNVTLSCEQNLNHDAMYWYRQDPGQGLRLIYYSQIVNDFQKGDIAEGYSVSREKKESFPLTVTSAQKNPTAFYLCASSRGLTLWEYNEQFFGPGTRLTVL.

The chain carries TRBV7-9 and TRBJ1-1; TRBD1 is a possible D gene (5 bases). CDR1 is SEHNR, CDR2 FQNEAQ, per germline (reference sequence). The V gene lost 5 bases and the J gene lost 1 base, with 14 bases spanning the gap. The CDR3 runs to 15 residues. The CDR3 reads CASSQDIFPNTEAFF. CDR3 coding DNA: TGTGCCAGCAGCCAGGACATTTTTCCGAACACTGAAGCTTTCTTT. The full variable domain, rest sourced from reference TRBV7-9 and TRBJ1-1, is DTGVSQNPRHKITKRGQNVTFRCDPISEHNRLYWYRQTLGQGPEFLTYFQNEAQLEKSRLLSDRFSAERPKGSFSTLEIQRTEQGDSAMYLCASSQDIFPNTEAFFGQGTRLTVV.

V gene TRBV6-5 combines with J gene TRBJ2-5; D tentatively reads TRBD1 or TRBD2 (6 bases each). The end of the DNA aligns better with TRBJ2-7, so the J call may be wrong. The CDR3 length is 15 residues. Germline V gene lookup returns CDR1 MNHEY and CDR2 SVGAGI. CDR3 region: CASSFRGPDPNEQYF. The CDR3 DNA reads TGTGCCAGCAGTTTTCGGGGGCCCGACCCCAACGAGCAGTACTTC.

The chain links TRBV9 to TRBJ2-1; 7 bases line up with TRBD2. Germline V gene data show CDR1 as SGDLS and CDR2 as YYNGEE. Germline trimming cut 7 bases from V and 2 bases from J; bases unmatched to any gene: 3. The CDR3 covers 13 residues. The CDR3 spells CASQRDPYNEQFF. The CDR3 nucleotides read TGTGCCAGCCAGCGGGACCCCTACAATGAGCAGTTCTTC.

The genes are TRBV27 and TRBJ1-1; D is ambiguous. Germline loops: CDR1 MNHEY, CDR2 SMNVEV (reference sequence). V was clipped by 3 bases and J by 1 base, with 6 bases between them. This CDR3 region has 13 residues. CDR3 region: CASSFRQNTEAFF. In DNA form, the CDR3 reads TGTGCCAGCAGTTTTCGGCAGAACACTGAAGCTTTCTTT.

The V gene is TRBV28, the J gene TRBJ1-5, with TRBD1 matching 10 bases. CDR1 and CDR2 (germline): MDHEN, SYDVKM. The CDR3 has 20 amino acids. After removal of 5 bases from V and 1 base from J, the junction contained 17 bases not matched to a gene. CDR3 loop: CASSPYPDRGGIWSNQPQHF. The CDR3 DNA follows: TGTGCCAGCAGTCCGTACCCGGACAGGGGGGGTATTTGGAGCAATCAGCCCCAGCATTTT.

The V and J genes are TRBV11-1 and TRBJ1-3, with a possible D match to TRBD1 (5 bases). Between the trimmed V and J ends, which lost 3 bases and 2 bases, there was a span of 23 bases. CDR1 and CDR2 from the germline V gene are SGHAT and FQDESV (reference sequence). There are 19 residues in the CDR3. The CDR3 coding sequence is TGTGCCAGCAGCTTCAATTGGGTGAGGGGAATCGCCCCTGGAAACACCATATATTTT. Translated, it gives CASSFNWVRGIAPGNTIYF.

The V and J genes are TRBV11-2 and TRBJ2-7; D is perhaps TRBD2 (6 bases). The CDR3 consists of 16 residues. Per the germline V gene, CDR1 is SGHAT and CDR2 is FQNNGV. V gave up 2 bases and J gave up 2 bases, with 16 bases separating them. CDR3 in amino acids: CASSLRSSAPTYEQYF. Here the CDR3 DNA reads TGTGCCAGCAGCTTACGGTCTAGCGCTCCCACCTACGAGCAGTACTTC. Complete variable domain (other parts from reference TRBV11-2 and TRBJ2-7): EAGVAQSPRYKIIEKRQSVAFWCNPISGHATLYWYQQILGQGPKLLIQFQNNGVVDDSQLPKDRFSAERLKGVDSTLKIQPAKLEDSAVYLCASSLRSSAPTYEQYFGPGTRLTVT.

The chain is built from TRBV28 and TRBJ1-5; D not resolved. Germline CDR1 and CDR2: MDHEN and SYDVKM. Trimming cost V 5 bases and J 0 bases, with 5 bases left between them. The CDR3 contains 13 residues. The chain's CDR3 is CASSVNSNQPQHF. In DNA form, the CDR3 reads TGTGCCAGCAGTGTTAATAGCAATCAGCCCCAGCATTTT.

The rearrangement joins TRBV27 to TRBJ2-7; weak D call: TRBD1 (6 bases). Germline CDR1 reads MNHEY; CDR2 reads SMNVEV (reference sequence). The CDR3 covers 13 residues. V gave up 5 bases and J gave up 2 bases, with 10 bases separating them. The CDR3: CASSIGQTYEQYF. In DNA, the CDR3 is TGTGCCAGCAGTATTGGACAGACCTACGAGCAGTACTTC.

The chain has TRBV29-1 and TRBJ1-4; D uncertain. V lost 1 base, J lost 7 bases, and 7 bases lay in between. CDR3 size: 12 residues. Germline V CDR1 and CDR2: SQVTM, ANQGSEA. For the CDR3, the DNA is TGCAGCGTTGAAGTCGTTTCTGAAAAACTGTTTTTT. This encodes CSVEVVSEKLFF.

The J gene is TRBJ2-5, the V gene TRBV27; either TRBD1 or TRBD2 may supply D (6 bases each). The CDR3 consists of 15 residues. Germline V CDR1 and CDR2: MNHEY, SMNVEV (reference sequence). Trimming stripped 6 bases from V and 5 bases from J, with 19 bases between. For the CDR3, the DNA is TGTGCCAGCAGCCCCCCGATGGGGGGCACGGAGACCCAGTACTTC. Encoded protein: CASSPPMGGTETQYF.

The CDR3 protein is CASSPKRGKDTGELFF. CDR3 DNA: TGTGCCAGCAGCCCCAAGAGGGGGAAGGACACCGGGGAGCTGTTTTTT. This chain connects TRBV11-3 to TRBJ2-2, with D perhaps TRBD1 (6 bases). The germline V and J ends were trimmed by 5 bases and 3 bases, with 16 bases remaining between them. The CDR3 sequence is 16 residues long. Germline CDR1 reads SGHNT; CDR2 reads YENEEA.

Sample share makes this clone large. This chain joins TRBV7-2 and TRBJ1-2; D is ambiguous. CDR3 length equals 13 residues. Trimming removed 2 bases at V and 6 bases at J, with 10 bases between. CDR1 SGHTA and CDR2 FQGNSA come from the germline V gene. Here the CDR3 DNA reads TGTGCCAGCAGCTTAAGCCCATCGGATGGCTACACCTTC. Translation: CASSLSPSDGYTF.

V gene TRBV11-2 combines with J gene TRBJ1-5; the match to TRBD1 covers 10 bases. Trimming removed 5 bases from V and 4 bases from J; junction bases left unmatched: 11. Germline lookup yields CDR1 SGHAT and CDR2 FQNNGV. The CDR3 length is 17 residues. Written as DNA, the CDR3 is TGTGCCAGCAGCCCCGGACAGGGGGTCACCTTAAATCAGCCCCAGCATTTT. It yields the protein CASSPGQGVTLNQPQHF.

The V gene is TRBV27, the J gene TRBJ1-1; no definite D call. The CDR3 totals 13 residues. V was shortened by 4 bases and J by 4 bases, with 10 bases between the two germline ends. The germline V gene has CDR1 MNHEY and CDR2 SMNVEV (reference sequence). The CDR3 nucleotides are TGTGCCAGCAGTTCAGGACTTTTCACTGAAGCTTTCTTT. This translates into CASSSGLFTEAFF.

The chain combines TRBV19 with TRBJ2-7; D call uncertain. The CDR3 runs 15 residues. Germline V gene sequence: CDR1 LNHDA, CDR2 SQIVND (reference sequence). V was trimmed by 3 bases and J by 2 bases, leaving 14 bases between them. The CDR3, as DNA: TGTGCCAGTAGTATCGGAAGCCTCCCAACCTACGAGCAGTACTTC. Residues: CASSIGSLPTYEQYF.

This chain uses TRBV6-5 with TRBJ1-3; maybe TRBD1 (5 bases). CDR3 length: 14 residues. Trimming cost V 2 bases and J 3 bases, with 8 bases left between them. Germline assignment: CDR1 MNHEY and CDR2 SVGAGI. CDR3 amino acids: CASSYRQGGNTIYF. CDR3 nucleotide sequence: TGTGCCAGCAGTTACCGGCAGGGTGGAAACACCATATATTTT.

V gene TRBV11-3 combines with J gene TRBJ1-1, with D possibly matching TRBD1 (6 bases). The CDR3 extends over 13 amino acids. Germline-derived CDR1 and CDR2 are SGHNT and YENEEA. V lost 5 bases to trimming and J lost 7 bases, with 14 bases between them. CDR3 nucleotide sequence: TGTGCCAGCAGCGTAAGAGGGGACAATGAAGCTTTCTTT. Its protein is CASSVRGDNEAFF.

J is TRBJ2-3 and V is TRBV2; 9 positions agree with TRBD1. J gave up 5 bases and V 5 bases, and 5 bases lay outside the gene matches. The germline V gene has CDR1 SNHLY and CDR2 FYNNEI. The CDR3 extends over 14 amino acids. CDR3 bases: TGTGCCAGCAGTTCCTACAGGGGGCAAGATACGCAGTATTTT. This gives the protein CASSSYRGQDTQYF. The full variable domain, rest sourced from reference TRBV2 and TRBJ2-3, is EPEVTQTPSHQVTQMGQEVILRCVPISNHLYFYWYRQILGQKVEFLVSFYNNEISEKSEIFDDQFSVERPDGSNFTLKIRSTKLEDSAMYFCASSSYRGQDTQYFGPGTRLTVL.

The rearrangement joins TRBV5-6 to TRBJ2-7, with D possibly matching TRBD1 (5 bases). CDR1 and CDR2 (germline): SGHDT, YYEEEE. Trimming shortened V by 2 bases and J by 0 bases, and 9 bases separated the two germline ends. This CDR3 spans 14 amino acids. CDR3 loop: CASSFRGSSYEQYF. The CDR3 nucleotides are TGTGCCAGCAGCTTTAGGGGCAGCTCCTACGAGCAGTACTTC.

CDR3 residues: CASSHSDWASEQYF. CDR3 nucleotide sequence: TGCGCCAGCAGCCATTCGGACTGGGCATCCGAGCAGTACTTC. J is TRBJ2-7 and V is TRBV5-1; possibly TRBD2 for D (5 bases). Germline CDR1 SGHRS, CDR2 YFSETQ. This CDR3 region has 14 residues. Trimming shortened V by 4 bases and J by 6 bases, and 17 bases separated the two germline ends.

The chain joins TRBV6-1 to TRBJ2-7, with 10 bases that match TRBD2. The CDR3 is made up of 17 amino acids. Germline V lookup: CDR1 MNHNS, CDR2 SASEGT. V gave up 4 bases and J gave up 1 base; unmatched junction bases: 10. CDR3 in amino acids: CASSVREAGGPSYEQYF. In nucleotides, the CDR3 is TGTGCCAGCAGTGTGAGAGAAGCGGGAGGGCCTTCCTACGAGCAGTACTTC.

The chain uses TRBV19 and TRBJ1-5; TRBD1 aligns across 9 bases. V was pared by 5 bases and J by 6 bases, with 11 bases of the junction left unmatched. This CDR3 spans 16 amino acids. Germline loops: CDR1 LNHDA, CDR2 SQIVND (reference sequence). For the CDR3, the DNA is TGTGCCAGTAGTCTTTTGACCGGGACAGGGTTTCAGCCCCAGCATTTT. Translating it yields CASSLLTGTGFQPQHF.

The rearrangement uses TRBV9 and TRBJ2-2; 10 bases align to TRBD1. This CDR3 region has 15 residues. V lost 0 bases to trimming and J lost 6 bases; unmatched junction nucleotides: 2. CDR1 SGDLS and CDR2 YYNGEE come from the germline V gene. The DNA of the CDR3 is TGTGCCAGCAGCGTAGGACAGGGGGCCTCCGGGGAGCTGTTTTTT. Encoded protein: CASSVGQGASGELFF.

The chain has TRBV5-4 and TRBJ2-1; 9 nucleotides line up with TRBD2. Germline-derived CDR1 and CDR2 are SGHNT and YYREEE (reference sequence). V trimming: 2 bases; J trimming: 5 bases; junction bases outside the gene matches: 8. The CDR3 is made up of 16 amino acids. The CDR3 sequence: CASSFGLAGLHNEQFF. CDR3 DNA: TGTGCCAGCAGCTTCGGCCTAGCGGGACTCCACAATGAGCAGTTCTTC.

This chain connects TRBV6-5 to TRBJ2-1; D remains ambiguous. In germline, CDR1 is MNHEY, CDR2 SVGAGI. This CDR3 spans 14 amino acids. V was clipped by 7 bases and J by 7 bases, with 17 bases between them. The DNA of the CDR3 is TGTGCCAGCAAGAAAACCCCCCAAGGGAATGAGCAGTTCTTC. Amino acid sequence: CASKKTPQGNEQFF.

The rearrangement uses TRBV4-2 and TRBJ2-5, with TRBD2 matching 10 bases. V was pared by 3 bases and J by 9 bases, with 10 bases of the junction left unmatched. The CDR3 contains 15 residues. In germline, CDR1 is LGHNA, CDR2 YNFKEQ. The CDR3 loop is CASSQILAGEPSQYF. The CDR3 bases are TGTGCCAGCAGCCAGATCCTAGCGGGAGAGCCTTCCCAGTACTTC.

This chain links TRBV21-1 with TRBJ2-5. TRBV21-1 is flagged as a pseudogene. The CDR3 has 11 amino acids. The CDR3 spells CASGKVEEQYF. CDR3 nucleotide sequence: TGTGCCAGCGGTAAGGTGGAAGAGCAGTACTTC.

The chain employs TRBV2 and TRBJ2-1; no firm D call. Germline assignment: CDR1 SNHLY and CDR2 FYNNEI. The CDR3 totals 14 residues. V lost 7 bases and J lost 5, with 15 bases in between. This chain's CDR3 is CASKEVGRDNEQFF. CDR3 nucleotides: TGTGCCAGCAAAGAAGTGGGCAGAGACAATGAGCAGTTCTTC.

This clone was recorded only once. The genes are TRBV7-2 and TRBJ2-1; 9 positions agree with TRBD2. With V trimmed by 5 bases and J by 7 bases, 12 bases remained unmatched. This CDR3 has 16 amino acids. Germline V gene data show CDR1 as SGHTA and CDR2 as FQGNSA. As DNA, the CDR3 is TGTGCCAGCAGCCCATACCCAAGCGGGAGGACAAATGAGCAGTTCTTC. It is translated as CASSPYPSGRTNEQFF.

In its sample, this clone ranks as medium-sized. The chain links TRBV4-2 to TRBJ1-2, with D hard to call. This CDR3 is 18 amino acids long. Germline values: CDR1 LGHNA, CDR2 YNFKEQ. Trimming took off 1 base at V and 3 bases at J, with 21 bases between the two ends. The CDR3 DNA reads TGTGCCAGCAGCCAAGCTCAAAAGTGGGCCGGGGATCACTATGGCTACACCTTC. Translating gives CASSQAQKWAGDHYGYTF.